The 7 T cell receptor beta chains listed next were all sequenced from one sample in a study of OX40 agonist ivuxolimab in advanced cancers. The method was immunoSEQ multiplex PCR; TCRdb's version includes in-frame clones alone and lacks a portion of them. The data contain about 65,000 clones, more than 75% of them seen just once; the ten biggest clones take up about 0.37%. Specimen: CD4+ or CD8+ T cells sorted from blood, collected in a trial of the OX40 agonist ivuxolimab. The source is an adult with an advanced solid tumor such as melanoma, head and neck, liver or kidney cancer.

To note about this clone: At one end the junction does not follow the germline gene, possibly because of a read error. The rearrangement links TRBV7-3 to TRBJ2-1; 11 bases map to TRBD2. The CDR3 has 15 residues. The germline CDR1 and CDR2 sequences are SGHTA and FQGTGA. CDR3 in DNA: TGTGCCAGCAGCCTAACTAGCGGGGGCGTTTCGGAGCAGTTCTTC. Residues: CASSLTSGGVSEQFF.

This clone was counted once. V is TRBV20-1 and J is TRBJ2-7; D might be TRBD2 (5 bases). The CDR3 consists of 11 residues. V lost 5 bases and J 2 bases, leaving 7 bases between the germline ends. Germline V gives CDR1 DFQATT, CDR2 SNEGSKA (reference sequence). The CDR3 here is CSARGTYEQYF. CDR3 in DNA: TGCAGTGCTCGGGGAACCTACGAGCAGTACTTC.

This clone was counted between two and nine times. The rearrangement joins TRBV2 to TRBJ1-5; D perhaps matches TRBD1 (5 bases). V lost 0 bases, J lost 7 bases, and 7 bases lay in between. This CDR3 is 13 amino acids long. CDR1 and CDR2 (germline): SNHLY, FYNNEI. The CDR3 DNA reads TGTGCCAGCAGTGAAGCGGGGGAACAGCCCCAGCATTTT. Protein sequence: CASSEAGEQPQHF.

The chain links TRBV30 to TRBJ1-2, with a possible D match to TRBD1 (5 bases). With 3 bases removed from V and 0 bases from J, the gap between germline ends came to 14 bases. CDR1 is GTSNPN and CDR2 is SVGIG in the germline V gene (reference sequence). The CDR3 length is 15 residues. The CDR3 region is CAWSRAGTANYGYTF. In DNA, the CDR3 is TGTGCCTGGAGCCGGGCGGGGACCGCTAACTATGGCTACACCTTC. Together with reference TRBV30 and TRBJ1-2, the CDR3 gives the full variable domain: SQTIHQWPATLVQPVGSPLSLECTVEGTSNPNLYWYRQAAGRGLQLLFYSVGIGQISSEVPQNLSASRPQDRQFILSSKKLLLSDSGFYLCAWSRAGTANYGYTFGSGTRLTVV.

The chain uses TRBV6-4 and TRBJ2-1; D is undetermined. This CDR3 has 17 amino acids. The germline V gene has CDR1 MRHNA and CDR2 SNTAGT. V lost 0 bases and J lost 0, with 12 bases in between. This CDR3 is CASSDSFQPYSYNEQFF. For the CDR3, the DNA is TGTGCCAGCAGTGACTCCTTTCAGCCCTACTCCTACAATGAGCAGTTCTTC.

The V gene is TRBV5-4, the J gene TRBJ2-7, with 10 bases fitting TRBD1. The CDR3 extends over 15 amino acids. J was trimmed by 3 bases and V by 4 bases; bases with no gene match: 7. The V gene's germline CDR1 is SGHNT and CDR2 YYREEE (reference sequence). For the CDR3, the DNA is TGTGCCAGCAGCGCCGCCGGGACAGGGGTCTACGAGCAGTACTTC. Encoded protein: CASSAAGTGVYEQYF.

V and J are TRBV5-1 and TRBJ1-1; no clear D. Trimming removed 0 bases at V and 4 bases at J, with 10 bases between. The CDR3 runs 14 residues. Germline CDR1 SGHRS, CDR2 YFSETQ. CDR3: CASSLAISPTEAFF. The CDR3 nucleotides read TGCGCCAGCAGCTTGGCAATCAGCCCCACTGAAGCTTTCTTT.